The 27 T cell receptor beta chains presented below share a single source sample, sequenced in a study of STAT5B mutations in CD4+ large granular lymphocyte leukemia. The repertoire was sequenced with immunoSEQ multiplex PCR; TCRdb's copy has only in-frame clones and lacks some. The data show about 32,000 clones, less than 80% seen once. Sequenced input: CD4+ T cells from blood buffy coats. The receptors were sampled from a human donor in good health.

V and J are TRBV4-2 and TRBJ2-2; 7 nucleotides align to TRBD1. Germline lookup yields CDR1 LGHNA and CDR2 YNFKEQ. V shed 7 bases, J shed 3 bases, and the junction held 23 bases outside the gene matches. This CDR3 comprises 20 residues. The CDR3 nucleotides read TGTGCCAGCACTCAAGAAAGTGTACGTGAGACAGGGTTATACACCGGGGAGCTGTTTTTT. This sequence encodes CASTQESVRETGLYTGELFF.

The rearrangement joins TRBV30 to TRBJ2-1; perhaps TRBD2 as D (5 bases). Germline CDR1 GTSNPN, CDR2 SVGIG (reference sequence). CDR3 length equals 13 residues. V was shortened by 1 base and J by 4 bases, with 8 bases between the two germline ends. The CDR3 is CAWSEGLYNEQFF. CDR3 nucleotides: TGTGCCTGGAGTGAAGGACTTTACAATGAGCAGTTCTTC.

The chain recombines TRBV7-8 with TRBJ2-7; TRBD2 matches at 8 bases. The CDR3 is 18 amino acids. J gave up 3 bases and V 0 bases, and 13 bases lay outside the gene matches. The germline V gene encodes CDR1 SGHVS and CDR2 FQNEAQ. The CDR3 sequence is CASSLARFLGLGLYEQYF. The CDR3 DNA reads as TGTGCCAGCAGCTTAGCGAGGTTCTTGGGACTAGGACTCTACGAGCAGTACTTC.

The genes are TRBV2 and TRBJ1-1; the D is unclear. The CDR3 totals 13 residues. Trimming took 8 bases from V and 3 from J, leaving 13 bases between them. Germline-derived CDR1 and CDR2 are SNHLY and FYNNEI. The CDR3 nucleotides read TGTGCCAGCCAATATCCCGGAGACACTGAAGCTTTCTTT. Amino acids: CASQYPGDTEAFF.

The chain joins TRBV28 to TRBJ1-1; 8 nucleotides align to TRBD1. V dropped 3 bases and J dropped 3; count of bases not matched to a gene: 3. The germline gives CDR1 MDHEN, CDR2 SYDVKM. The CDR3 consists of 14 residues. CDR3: CASSFPGGYTEAFF. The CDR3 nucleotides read TGTGCCAGCAGTTTCCCAGGGGGCTACACTGAAGCTTTCTTT.

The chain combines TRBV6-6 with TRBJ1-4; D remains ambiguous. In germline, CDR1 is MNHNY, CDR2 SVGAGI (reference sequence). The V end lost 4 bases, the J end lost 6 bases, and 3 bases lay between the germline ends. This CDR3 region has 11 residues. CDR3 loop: CASSFDEKLFF. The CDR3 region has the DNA TGTGCCAGCAGTTTCGATGAAAAACTGTTTTTT.

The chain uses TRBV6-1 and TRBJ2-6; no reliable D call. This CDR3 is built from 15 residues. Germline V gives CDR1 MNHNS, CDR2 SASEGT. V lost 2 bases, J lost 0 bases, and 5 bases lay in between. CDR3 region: CASSERFSGANVLTF. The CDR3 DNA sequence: TGTGCCAGCAGTGAACGGTTCTCTGGGGCCAACGTCCTGACTTTC.

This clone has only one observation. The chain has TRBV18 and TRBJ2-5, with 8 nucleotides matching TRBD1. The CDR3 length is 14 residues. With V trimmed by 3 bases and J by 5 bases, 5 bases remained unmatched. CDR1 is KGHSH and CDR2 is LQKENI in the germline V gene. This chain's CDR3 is CASSPRQGSETQYF. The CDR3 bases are TGTGCCAGCTCACCCCGACAGGGGTCCGAGACCCAGTACTTC.

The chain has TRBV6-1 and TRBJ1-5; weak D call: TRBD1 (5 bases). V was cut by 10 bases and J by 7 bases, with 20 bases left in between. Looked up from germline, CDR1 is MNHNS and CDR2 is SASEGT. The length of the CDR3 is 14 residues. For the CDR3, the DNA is TGTGCCACCCAAGGGACTCACATCGGCCAGCCCCAGCATTTT. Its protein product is CATQGTHIGQPQHF.

The CDR3 nucleotides are TGTGCCTGGAGTGTCCCGGGACGGGTAAACGAGCAGTACTTC. As protein: CAWSVPGRVNEQYF. This chain connects TRBV30 to TRBJ2-7; either TRBD1 or TRBD2 may fit D (5 bases each). Germline values: CDR1 GTSNPN, CDR2 SVGIG (reference sequence). CDR3 length equals 14 residues. The V gene lost 0 bases and the J gene lost 5 bases, with 14 bases spanning the gap.

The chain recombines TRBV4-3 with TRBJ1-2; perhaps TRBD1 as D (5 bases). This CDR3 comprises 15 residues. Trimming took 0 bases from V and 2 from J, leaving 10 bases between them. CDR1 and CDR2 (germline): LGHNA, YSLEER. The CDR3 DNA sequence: TGCGCCAGCAGCCAAGAAGGGGCAGGGAACTATGGCTACACCTTC. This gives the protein CASSQEGAGNYGYTF.

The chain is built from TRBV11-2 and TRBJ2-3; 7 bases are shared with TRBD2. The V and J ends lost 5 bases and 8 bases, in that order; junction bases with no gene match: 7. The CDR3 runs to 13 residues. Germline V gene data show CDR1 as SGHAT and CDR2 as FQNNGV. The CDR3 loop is CASSLGRESTQYF. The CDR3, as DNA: TGTGCCAGCAGCCTCGGGCGGGAGAGTACGCAGTATTTT.

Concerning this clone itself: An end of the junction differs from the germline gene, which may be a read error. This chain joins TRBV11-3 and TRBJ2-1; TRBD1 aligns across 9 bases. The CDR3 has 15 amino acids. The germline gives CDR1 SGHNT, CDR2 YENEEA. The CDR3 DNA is TGTGCCAGCAGTTTAGCCGGGACAGGGAACAATGAGCAGTTCTTC. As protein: CASSLAGTGNNEQFF.

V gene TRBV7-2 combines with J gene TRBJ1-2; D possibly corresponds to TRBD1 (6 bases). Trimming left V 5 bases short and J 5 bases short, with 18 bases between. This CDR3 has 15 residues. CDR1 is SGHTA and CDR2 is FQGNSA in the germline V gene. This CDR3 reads CASSQDSGGSYGYTF. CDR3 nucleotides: TGTGCCAGCAGCCAGGATTCGGGGGGCTCATATGGCTACACCTTC. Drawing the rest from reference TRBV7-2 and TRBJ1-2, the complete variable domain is GAGVSQSPSNKVTEKGKDVELRCDPISGHTALYWYRQSLGQGLEFLIYFQGNSAPDKSGLPSDRFSAERTGGSVSTLTIQRTQQEDSAVYLCASSQDSGGSYGYTFGSGTRLTVV.

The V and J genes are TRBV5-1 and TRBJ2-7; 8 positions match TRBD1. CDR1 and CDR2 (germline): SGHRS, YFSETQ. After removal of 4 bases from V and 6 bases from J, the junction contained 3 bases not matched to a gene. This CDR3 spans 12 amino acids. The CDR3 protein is CASSTGQAEQYF. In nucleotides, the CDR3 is TGCGCCAGCAGCACGGGACAGGCCGAGCAGTACTTC.

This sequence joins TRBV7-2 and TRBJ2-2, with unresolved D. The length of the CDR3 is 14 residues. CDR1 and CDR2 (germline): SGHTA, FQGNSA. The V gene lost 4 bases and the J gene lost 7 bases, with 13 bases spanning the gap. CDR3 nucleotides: TGTGCCAGCAGCTCGGGCAGCCCTTACGGGGAGCTGTTTTTT. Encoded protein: CASSSGSPYGELFF.

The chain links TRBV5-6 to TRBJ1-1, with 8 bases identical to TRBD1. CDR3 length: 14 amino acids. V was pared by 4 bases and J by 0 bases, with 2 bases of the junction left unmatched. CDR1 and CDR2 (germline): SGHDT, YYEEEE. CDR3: CASSPDRVNTEAFF. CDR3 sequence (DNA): TGTGCCAGCAGCCCGGACAGGGTGAACACTGAAGCTTTCTTT.

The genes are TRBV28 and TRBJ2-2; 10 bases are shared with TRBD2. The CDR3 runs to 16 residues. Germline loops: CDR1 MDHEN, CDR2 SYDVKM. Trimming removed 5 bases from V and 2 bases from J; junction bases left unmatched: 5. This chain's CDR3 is CASSNSGGPNTGELFF. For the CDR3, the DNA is TGTGCCAGCAGTAATAGCGGGGGGCCCAACACCGGGGAGCTGTTTTTT.

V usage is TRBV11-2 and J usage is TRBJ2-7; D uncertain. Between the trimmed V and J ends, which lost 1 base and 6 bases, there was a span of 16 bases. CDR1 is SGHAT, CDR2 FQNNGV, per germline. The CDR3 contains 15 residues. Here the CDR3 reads CASSLAVLFQSEQYF. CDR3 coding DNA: TGTGCCAGCAGCTTAGCAGTTCTTTTCCAAAGCGAGCAGTACTTC. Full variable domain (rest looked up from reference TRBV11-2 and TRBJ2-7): EAGVAQSPRYKIIEKRQSVAFWCNPISGHATLYWYQQILGQGPKLLIQFQNNGVVDDSQLPKDRFSAERLKGVDSTLKIQPAKLEDSAVYLCASSLAVLFQSEQYFGPGTRLTVT.

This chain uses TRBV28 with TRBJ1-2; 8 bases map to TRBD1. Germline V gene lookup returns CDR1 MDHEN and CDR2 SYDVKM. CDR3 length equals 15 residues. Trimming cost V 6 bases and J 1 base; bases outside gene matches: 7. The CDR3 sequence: CASSPGTGDNYGYTF. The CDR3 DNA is TGTGCCAGCAGCCCCGGGACAGGAGATAACTATGGCTACACCTTC.

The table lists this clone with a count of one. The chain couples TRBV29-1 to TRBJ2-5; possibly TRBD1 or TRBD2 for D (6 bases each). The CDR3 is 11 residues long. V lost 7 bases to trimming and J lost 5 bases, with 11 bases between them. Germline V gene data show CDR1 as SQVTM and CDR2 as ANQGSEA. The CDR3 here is CSAGGGETQYF. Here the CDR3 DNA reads TGCAGCGCCGGAGGGGGGGAGACCCAGTACTTC.

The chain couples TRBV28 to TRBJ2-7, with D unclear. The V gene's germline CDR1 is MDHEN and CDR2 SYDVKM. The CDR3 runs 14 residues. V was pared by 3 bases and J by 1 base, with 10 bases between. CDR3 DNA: TGTGCCAGCAGTTTCACCGCGCGTTCCTACGAGCAGTACTTC. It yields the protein CASSFTARSYEQYF.

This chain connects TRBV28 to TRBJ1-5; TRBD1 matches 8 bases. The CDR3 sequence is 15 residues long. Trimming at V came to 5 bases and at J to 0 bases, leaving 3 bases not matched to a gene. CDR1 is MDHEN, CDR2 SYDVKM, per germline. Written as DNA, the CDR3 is TGTGCCAGCAGTCCCGACAGGGGTAGCAATCAGCCCCAGCATTTT. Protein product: CASSPDRGSNQPQHF.

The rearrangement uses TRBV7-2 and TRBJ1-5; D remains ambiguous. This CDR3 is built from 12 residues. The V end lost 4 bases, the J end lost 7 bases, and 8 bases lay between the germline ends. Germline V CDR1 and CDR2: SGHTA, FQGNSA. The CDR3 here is CASSSPGQPQHF. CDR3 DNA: TGTGCCAGCAGCTCTCCGGGACAGCCCCAGCATTTT.

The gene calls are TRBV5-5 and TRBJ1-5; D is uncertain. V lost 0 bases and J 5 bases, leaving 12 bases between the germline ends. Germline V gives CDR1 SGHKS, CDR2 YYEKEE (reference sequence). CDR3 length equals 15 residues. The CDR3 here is CASSLGPTADQPQHF. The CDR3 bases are TGTGCCAGCAGCTTGGGGCCCACGGCGGATCAGCCCCAGCATTTT.

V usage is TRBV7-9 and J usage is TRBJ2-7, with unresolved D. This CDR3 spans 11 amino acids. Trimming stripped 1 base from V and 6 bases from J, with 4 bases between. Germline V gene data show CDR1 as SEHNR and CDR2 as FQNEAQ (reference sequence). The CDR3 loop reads CASSLVGEQYF. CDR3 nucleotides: TGTGCCAGCAGCTTAGTAGGCGAGCAGTACTTC.

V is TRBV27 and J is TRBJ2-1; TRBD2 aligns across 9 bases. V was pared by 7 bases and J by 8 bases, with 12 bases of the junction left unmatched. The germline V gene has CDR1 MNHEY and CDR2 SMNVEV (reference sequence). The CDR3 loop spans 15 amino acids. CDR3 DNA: TGTGCCAGCAAGGGCGGGAGGGCCCTTTTGGATGAGCAGTTCTTC. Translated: CASKGGRALLDEQFF.